The 7 T cell receptor beta chains in this list originate from one sample, sequenced in a study of cytomegalovirus exposure and HLA in healthy donors. PCR was performed using 60 Vbeta and 13 Jbeta primers. Only in-frame clones appear in the TCRdb table, and some are missing; sequencing was by immunoSEQ multiplex PCR. The sample includes 85,000 to 100,000 clones, around 74% seen only once; the top ten take less than 9%. What was sequenced was PBMCs. Every receptor here comes from a man aged 35 to 55 in good health and CMV-seropositive.

The V and J genes are TRBV11-2 and TRBJ1-5; D perhaps matches TRBD1 (6 bases). Looked up from germline, CDR1 is SGHAT and CDR2 is FQNNGV. CDR3 length: 13 amino acids. V lost 0 bases to trimming and J lost 7 bases, with 7 bases between them. The CDR3 loop reads CASSLDDRQPQHF. In nucleotides, the CDR3 is TGTGCCAGCAGCTTAGACGACAGGCAGCCCCAGCATTTT.

The chain uses TRBV9 and TRBJ2-3; D may be TRBD1 (5 bases). The length of the CDR3 is 13 residues. Germline CDR1 and CDR2: SGDLS and YYNGEE. Trimming stripped 7 bases from V and 4 bases from J, with 13 bases between. CDR3 residues: CASGRQNSDTQYF. CDR3 nucleotide sequence: TGTGCCAGCGGTCGACAGAACTCAGATACGCAGTATTTT.

This clone showed up just a few times. The chain carries TRBV28 and TRBJ2-1; tentative D call: TRBD1 (5 bases). The V end lost 6 bases, the J end lost 8 bases, and 11 bases lay between the germline ends. Germline V lookup: CDR1 MDHEN, CDR2 SYDVKM. The CDR3 is made up of 12 amino acids. As DNA, the CDR3 is TGTGCCAGCAGCCGGCAGGGCTATGAGCAGTTCTTC. It specifies CASSRQGYEQFF.

This clone was found a few times. This chain connects TRBV27 to TRBJ2-1; 7 nucleotides agree with TRBD1. The CDR3 has 14 residues. Looked up from germline, CDR1 is MNHEY and CDR2 is SMNVEV (reference sequence). Unmatched junction bases numbered 4, after V lost 6 bases and J lost 2 bases. The CDR3 spells CASSPGQTYNEQFF. The CDR3 nucleotides are TGTGCCAGCAGCCCGGGACAGACCTACAATGAGCAGTTCTTC.

V is TRBV5-6 and J is TRBJ2-2, with D perhaps TRBD1 (5 bases). The CDR3 has 15 residues. CDR1 and CDR2 (germline): SGHDT, YYEEEE. The V end was cut by 3 bases, the J end by 5 bases, with 14 bases between. CDR3 DNA: TGTGCCAGCAGCTGGGGCAGATCGAGGACCGGGGAGCTGTTTTTT. Residues: CASSWGRSRTGELFF.

This clone appeared a single time. The J gene is TRBJ1-2, the V gene TRBV29-1; D remains unclear. This CDR3 contains 13 residues. From germline, CDR1 is SQVTM and CDR2 ANQGSEA. V was pared by 1 base and J by 8 bases, with 14 bases between. CDR3 loop: CSVEAWEEGGYTF. CDR3 nucleotides: TGCAGCGTTGAAGCCTGGGAAGAGGGAGGCTACACCTTC.

V usage is TRBV29-1 and J usage is TRBJ1-2; D gene unclear. This CDR3 comprises 13 residues. V was shortened by 1 base and J by 3 bases, with 9 bases between the two germline ends. In germline, CDR1 is SQVTM, CDR2 ANQGSEA. CDR3 region: CSVEGRSHYGYTF. For the CDR3, the DNA is TGCAGCGTTGAAGGACGGAGCCACTATGGCTACACCTTC. Full variable domain (outside the CDR3, taken from reference TRBV29-1 and TRBJ1-2): SAVISQKPSRDICQRGTSLTIQCQVDSQVTMMFWYRQQPGQSLTLIATANQGSEATYESGFVIDKFPISRPNLTFSTLTVSNMSPEDSSIYLCSVEGRSHYGYTFGSGTRLTVV.